This TCR beta chain is from a study of PD-1 blockade in classical Hodgkin lymphoma (dated by TCRdb to about 2020). In the study overall: Nivolumab dosing was 3 mg/kg intravenously every 2 weeks, continuing until either disease progression or unacceptable toxicity. A peripheral blood immune signature of response to PD-1 blockade in classical Hodgkin lymphoma was defined using TCR beta sequencing and CyTOF. Broad study findings and their caveats: Baseline TCR diversity was reported as lower in newly diagnosed patients than in healthy donors, and lower still in relapsed/refractory patients. The study was restricted to a single clinical trial cohort, and the causes of repertoire differences, possibly disease activity or prior therapy, were left undefined. Lower diversity was seen in patients whose nivolumab began less than 1 year after ASCT, and these patients were left out of later analyses so that immune reconstitution would not confound the results. Trial patients with a complete response had baseline diversity similar to that of newly diagnosed patients, while partial responders and progressors had significantly lower diversity. CD4+ but not CD8+ TCR diversity rose significantly by C4D1 (p=0.0027 vs p=0.16), most apparent in complete responders (p=0.02).

Genomic DNA was isolated using the Qiagen DNeasy kit from unsorted PBMCs as well as from negatively selected CD4+ and CD8+ fractions. TCR beta CDR3 regions were amplified by immunoSEQ multiplex PCR using primers annealing to V and J segments. A synthetic immune receptor repertoire was used to minimize amplification bias, and any remaining bias was removed computationally after sequencing. In the source study's methods: Repertoire diversity was quantified as the Shannon entropy index using custom Python scripts. Unsorted, CD4+ and CD8+ repertoires were examined separately, except in combined analyses, for which CD4+ and CD8+ sequences were merged in silico. A clone counted as expanded when the clone's frequency after treatment rose at least 2-fold relative to C1D1, and clones undetected at baseline were given a pseudocount of 0.5. Clones with 0 or 1 copy at C1D1 were classified as singleton clones, and clones with 2 or more copies were classified as non-singleton clones. Clones expanded in unsorted samples were annotated as CD4+, CD8+ or unknown by matching protein sequences in sorted samples from the same patient. Diversity changes from C1D1 to C4D1 were tested in paired samples using Wilcoxon tests. TCRdb holds this immuneACCESS table with in-frame rearrangements only. Some clones are missing; in checked studies, unresolved V genes explain under half, and the rest has no known cause. The V and J calls and clone size are taken from that table; D and trimming were inferred from the DNA. The sample table shows approximately 8,400 clones, and approximately 82% are seen once. Around 24% of the sample lies in the top ten.

Only a few counts were recorded for this clone. Its specific antigen is unknown. Base quality data are lacking; no much larger clone is found one base away. According to the study, the label for this sample's time point signals: cycle 4 day 1 (C4D1), after 5 to 7 weeks of nivolumab. Every trial patient had relapsed following autologous stem cell transplantation, and prior brentuximab vedotin exposure was what differed among cohorts A, B and C. CD8+ T cells were purified from thawed PBMCs by magnetic negative selection with a Miltenyi CD8+ T cell isolation kit. The trial cohort included 45 to 65 patients with relapsed/refractory classical Hodgkin lymphoma, and each patient had a best overall response of complete response, partial response or progressive disease. In the multi-cohort phase II CheckMate 205 trial, trial patients received single-agent nivolumab. Best overall response was determined by an independent review committee according to the 2007 International Working Group response criteria. Trial PBMCs were collected immediately before nivolumab initiation (C1D1) and during therapy at cycle 2 day 1 and cycle 4 day 1. After peripheral blood was drawn into 8 mL Vacutainer Cell Preparation Tubes, PBMCs were isolated by centrifugation and then cryopreserved. Purified CD4+ and CD8+ fractions were generated only in cases for which an additional PBMC sample was available. Magnetically labelled cells were depleted on LS columns in a quadroMACS separator, and the flow-through was collected as the purified fraction.

Including cysteine and phenylalanine, the CDR3 has 16 amino acids. Only the CDR3 portion is preserved as DNA: 48 bases, with reading frame beginning at the first base. V drops 5 bases and J drops 2 bases, leaving 18 bases in between. CDR1 and CDR2 are read off the germline V gene (reference sequence) as LNHDA and SQIVND. This TCR came from a human donor with classical Hodgkin lymphoma. Sequencing used CD8+ T cells from blood, obtained before the fourth cycle of nivolumab. The chain is made from TRBV19 and TRBJ1-1; perhaps TRBD1 is the D gene, with 6 bases matching. The nucleotide sequence is TGTGCCAGTAGTTCCTCGTCCAGGGGAGGTAACACTGAAGCTTTCTTT. This is translated as CASSSSSRGGNTEAFF.